These 26 T cell receptor beta chains originate from one sample sequenced in a study of blood T cell repertoires in COVID-19. Profiled with immunoSEQ multiplex PCR; TCRdb holds only in-frame clones, not every one. The sample carries about 230,000 clones, about 85% recorded once. Sequenced input: peripheral blood. The source is a young woman who had recovered from COVID-19.

This chain connects TRBV5-4 to TRBJ1-3; D gene unclear. V was pared by 7 bases and J by 3 bases, with 5 bases between. The CDR3 contains 11 residues. Germline CDR1 is SGHNT and CDR2 is YYREEE (reference sequence). DNA for the CDR3: TGTGCCAGCGAGGGTGGAAACACCATATATTTT. Protein product: CASEGGNTIYF.

The chain uses TRBV19 and TRBJ1-2, with D unresolved. V was shortened by 3 bases and J by 2 bases, with 10 bases between the two germline ends. The CDR3 length is 14 residues. Germline V lookup: CDR1 LNHDA, CDR2 SQIVND (reference sequence). This CDR3 is CASSIQQANYGYTF. CDR3 DNA: TGTGCCAGTAGTATCCAGCAGGCCAACTATGGCTACACCTTC.

J is TRBJ2-1 and V is TRBV7-2; TRBD2 matches 9 bases. Germline V gene sequence: CDR1 SGHTA, CDR2 FQGNSA. The CDR3 extends over 15 amino acids. J gave up 10 bases and V 1 base, and 8 bases lay outside the gene matches. The CDR3 reads CASSLGASGALEQFF. CDR3 bases: TGTGCCAGCAGCTTAGGGGCTAGCGGGGCTCTCGAGCAGTTCTTC. The complete variable domain, with remaining parts taken from reference TRBV7-2 and TRBJ2-1, reads GAGVSQSPSNKVTEKGKDVELRCDPISGHTALYWYRQSLGQGLEFLIYFQGNSAPDKSGLPSDRFSAERTGGSVSTLTIQRTQQEDSAVYLCASSLGASGALEQFFGPGTRLTVL.

CDR3 sequence (DNA): TGTGCCAGCAGCCCCATGGGCCATGGCTACACCTTC. Translating it yields CASSPMGHGYTF. The rearrangement links TRBV3-1 (or the pseudogene TRBV3-2) to TRBJ1-2; D call uncertain. Germline-derived CDR1 and CDR2 are LGHDT and YNNKEL (reference sequence). Trimming removed 4 bases at V and 6 bases at J, with 9 bases between. The CDR3 spans 12 residues.

This sequence joins TRBV19 and TRBJ1-1, with 7 positions matching TRBD1. Germline CDR1 is LNHDA and CDR2 is SQIVND (reference sequence). Unmatched junction bases numbered 5, after V lost 2 bases and J lost 8 bases. The CDR3 consists of 13 residues. The CDR3 reads CASSIRGGREAFF. The CDR3, as DNA: TGTGCCAGTAGTATACGAGGGGGCAGGGAAGCTTTCTTT. The full variable domain, with the rest looked up from reference TRBV19 and TRBJ1-1, is DGGITQSPKYLFRKEGQNVTLSCEQNLNHDAMYWYRQDPGQGLRLIYYSQIVNDFQKGDIAEGYSVSREKKESFPLTVTSAQKNPTAFYLCASSIRGGREAFFGQGTRLTVV.

V and J are TRBV5-6 and TRBJ2-7; maybe TRBD1 (6 bases). Germline V gene data show CDR1 as SGHDT and CDR2 as YYEEEE. The V end was cut by 3 bases, the J end by 3 bases, with 10 bases between. This CDR3 is 13 amino acids long. The CDR3 here is CASSSGQHYEQYF. As DNA, the CDR3 is TGTGCCAGCAGCTCTGGACAGCACTACGAGCAGTACTTC.

This chain uses TRBV7-9 with TRBJ1-3; weak D call: TRBD1 (6 bases). Per the germline V gene, CDR1 is SEHNR and CDR2 is FQNEAQ (reference sequence). CDR3 length equals 16 residues. The ends were cut back, 1 base at V and 0 bases at J, with 10 bases in the middle. Written as DNA, the CDR3 is TGTGCCAGCAGCTTAGGGGGACACAACTCTGGAAACACCATATATTTT. It translates to CASSLGGHNSGNTIYF.

The chain carries TRBV7-6 and TRBJ2-3, with TRBD2 matching 10 bases. The CDR3 has 13 amino acids. After removal of 5 bases from V and 10 bases from J, the junction contained 6 bases not matched to a gene. Germline V CDR1 and CDR2: SGHVS, FNYEAQ. CDR3 coding DNA: TGTGCCAGCAGCGTTTCTAGCGGGAGTCCGCAGTATTTT. It yields the protein CASSVSSGSPQYF.

The CDR3 nucleotides are TGTGCCACCGGACTACTCTCCTACGAGCAGTACTTC. This sequence encodes CATGLLSYEQYF. The chain has TRBV6-6 and TRBJ2-7; weak D call: TRBD2 (6 bases). The CDR3 runs 12 residues. Per the germline V gene, CDR1 is MNHNY and CDR2 is SVGAGI (reference sequence). The V end lost 10 bases, the J end lost 0 bases, and 10 bases lay between the germline ends.

V gene TRBV5-4 combines with J gene TRBJ2-5, with D tentatively TRBD2 (6 bases). This CDR3 contains 14 residues. Looked up from germline, CDR1 is SGHNT and CDR2 is YYREEE (reference sequence). V was clipped by 3 bases and J by 4 bases, with 13 bases between them. CDR3 loop: CASSSWSSGETQYF. CDR3 nucleotide sequence: TGTGCCAGCAGCTCCTGGAGTAGCGGAGAGACCCAGTACTTC.

The CDR3 spells CATRGGIYEQYF. The DNA of the CDR3 is TGTGCCACCCGCGGGGGTATCTACGAGCAGTACTTC. This sequence joins TRBV6-5 and TRBJ2-7; 7 bases are a match to TRBD2. The CDR3 runs to 12 residues. The ends lost 10 bases at V and 3 bases at J; junction bases unmatched: 6. CDR1 and CDR2 from the germline V gene are MNHEY and SVGAGI.

This clone was observed a few times. V is TRBV9 and J is TRBJ1-1; the match to TRBD1 covers 9 bases. The CDR3 extends over 16 amino acids. Germline lookup yields CDR1 SGDLS and CDR2 YYNGEE. Germline trimming cut 4 bases from V and 4 bases from J; bases unmatched to any gene: 11. In DNA form, the CDR3 reads TGTGCCAGCAGCACCGTTCCGGGACAGGGATCCACTGAAGCTTTCTTT. This codes for CASSTVPGQGSTEAFF.

The rearrangement joins TRBV27 to TRBJ2-6; D unresolved. Germline assignment: CDR1 MNHEY and CDR2 SMNVEV (reference sequence). The V gene lost 3 bases and the J gene lost 2 bases, with 2 bases spanning the gap. The CDR3 loop spans 13 amino acids. The CDR3 region is CASSFTGANVLTF. For the CDR3, the DNA is TGTGCCAGCAGTTTTACTGGGGCCAACGTCCTGACTTTC.

V gene TRBV4-3 combines with J gene TRBJ2-5; the match to TRBD2 covers 11 bases. Germline V gives CDR1 LGHNA, CDR2 YSLEER. Trimming took 1 base from V and 3 from J; bases not matched to a gene: 7. The CDR3 covers 17 residues. This CDR3 reads CASSQGMVLAGEETQYF. The CDR3 DNA follows: TGCGCCAGCAGCCAAGGAATGGTACTAGCGGGAGAAGAGACCCAGTACTTC.

J is TRBJ1-1 and V is TRBV10-3; no definite D call. CDR1 is ENHRY, CDR2 SYGVKD, per germline. Trimming left V 3 bases short and J 4 bases short, with 12 bases between. This CDR3 has 14 amino acids. CDR3 residues: CAISDPSEGTEAFF. As DNA, the CDR3 is TGTGCCATCAGTGACCCATCTGAGGGCACTGAAGCTTTCTTT.

V is TRBV7-2 and J is TRBJ2-1, with TRBD2 matching over 9 bases. The CDR3 runs to 16 residues. Trimming at V came to 0 bases and at J to 9 bases, leaving 9 bases not matched to a gene. The V gene's germline CDR1 is SGHTA and CDR2 FQGNSA. The CDR3 sequence: CASSLATLAGGLEQFF. CDR3 nucleotide sequence: TGTGCCAGCAGCTTAGCGACCCTTGCGGGAGGGCTTGAGCAGTTCTTC.

This clone has more than one count but fewer than ten. The chain carries TRBV18 and TRBJ1-1, with D possibly matching TRBD1 (5 bases). There are 14 residues in the CDR3. The germline CDR1 and CDR2 sequences are KGHSH and LQKENI. Trimming cost V 3 bases and J 0 bases, with 8 bases left between them. This CDR3 is CASSPGQLNTEAFF. The CDR3 nucleotides are TGTGCCAGCTCACCGGGGCAGCTGAACACTGAAGCTTTCTTT.

CDR3 residues: CASSPSLEGGQPQHF. For the CDR3, the DNA is TGTGCCAGCAGCCCCTCGCTTGAAGGAGGTCAGCCCCAGCATTTT. V gene TRBV2 combines with J gene TRBJ1-5; D is uncertain. CDR1 and CDR2 (germline): SNHLY, FYNNEI. The CDR3 length is 15 residues. V lost 6 bases and J 6 bases, leaving 18 bases between the germline ends.

The chain has TRBV13 and TRBJ2-7, with TRBD1 matching 9 bases. Germline values: CDR1 PRHDT, CDR2 FYEKMQ (reference sequence). The CDR3 contains 14 residues. The V gene end was trimmed by 4 bases and the J gene end by 3 bases; junction bases not matched to a gene: 4. The DNA of the CDR3 is TGTGCCAGCAGCTCGGGACAGGGAATCTACGAGCAGTACTTC. As protein: CASSSGQGIYEQYF.

The V call is TRBV4-1, the J call TRBJ2-2; possibly TRBD2 for D (6 bases). V lost 0 bases and J lost 5, with 10 bases in between. This CDR3 contains 15 residues. The V gene's germline CDR1 is MGHRA and CDR2 YSYEKL. The CDR3, as DNA: TGCGCCAGCAGCCAAGACGGGACTCCTACCGGGGAGCTGTTTTTT. Protein sequence: CASSQDGTPTGELFF.

V gene TRBV11-2 combines with J gene TRBJ1-5; D gene ambiguous. This CDR3 has 13 amino acids. CDR1 SGHAT and CDR2 FQNNGV come from the germline V gene. Trimming removed 3 bases from V and 2 bases from J, with 5 bases in between. The CDR3 region has the DNA TGTGCCAGCAGCTTTACGGGCAATCAGCCCCAGCATTTT. It encodes CASSFTGNQPQHF.

The V and J genes are TRBV29-1 and TRBJ2-5; 8 bases are shared with TRBD1. CDR3 length equals 13 residues. The trim removed 4 bases at V and 4 bases at J, leaving 5 bases unmatched. Germline values: CDR1 SQVTM, CDR2 ANQGSEA. CDR3 in amino acids: CSVVVRGRETQYF. As DNA, the CDR3 is TGCAGCGTTGTTGTCAGGGGGCGAGAGACCCAGTACTTC.

The J gene is TRBJ2-5, the V gene TRBV7-2; D possibly corresponds to TRBD2 (5 bases). The V gene lost 2 bases and the J gene lost 5 bases, with 15 bases spanning the gap. This CDR3 is built from 15 residues. CDR1 is SGHTA, CDR2 FQGNSA, per germline. The CDR3 nucleotides read TGTGCCAGCAGCTTACTAGCACAGCTTATGGAGACCCAGTACTTC. This codes for CASSLLAQLMETQYF. The full variable domain, its missing parts supplied by reference TRBV7-2 and TRBJ2-5, is GAGVSQSPSNKVTEKGKDVELRCDPISGHTALYWYRQSLGQGLEFLIYFQGNSAPDKSGLPSDRFSAERTGGSVSTLTIQRTQQEDSAVYLCASSLLAQLMETQYFGPGTRLLVL.

The chain has TRBV4-1 and TRBJ2-2, with D tentatively TRBD1 (6 bases). Germline V gene data show CDR1 as MGHRA and CDR2 as YSYEKL. The V gene lost 1 base and the J gene lost 4 bases, with 10 bases spanning the gap. The CDR3 spans 15 residues. CDR3 protein: CASSQGRQVTGELFF. DNA for the CDR3: TGCGCCAGCAGCCAAGGTCGACAGGTCACCGGGGAGCTGTTTTTT.

This clone was counted a single time. J is TRBJ1-2 and V is TRBV9; tentative D call: TRBD1 (6 bases). This CDR3 has 18 amino acids. V lost 0 bases and J 3 bases, leaving 21 bases between the germline ends. Germline-derived CDR1 and CDR2 are SGDLS and YYNGEE. The CDR3, as DNA: TGTGCCAGCAGCGTAGGACAGAAATCCCTCCCAGGGGACTATGGCTACACCTTC. This encodes CASSVGQKSLPGDYGYTF.

J is TRBJ2-1 and V is TRBV6-6; D gene unclear. The CDR3 consists of 13 residues. CDR1 is MNHNY, CDR2 SVGAGI, per germline (reference sequence). With 5 bases removed from V and 3 bases from J, the gap between germline ends came to 8 bases. Written as DNA, the CDR3 is TGTGCCAGCAGTCAACAAATCTACAATGAGCAGTTCTTC. It codes for CASSQQIYNEQFF.